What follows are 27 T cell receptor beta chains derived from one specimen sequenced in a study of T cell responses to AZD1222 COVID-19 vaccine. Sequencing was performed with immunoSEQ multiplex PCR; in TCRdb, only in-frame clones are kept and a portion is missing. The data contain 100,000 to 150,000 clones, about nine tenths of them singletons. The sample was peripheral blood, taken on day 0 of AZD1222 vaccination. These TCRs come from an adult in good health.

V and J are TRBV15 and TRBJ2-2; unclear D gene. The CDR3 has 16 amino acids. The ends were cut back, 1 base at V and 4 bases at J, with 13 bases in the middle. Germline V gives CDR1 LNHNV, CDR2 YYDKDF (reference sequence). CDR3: CATSRVVGQSTGELFF. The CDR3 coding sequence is TGTGCCACCAGCAGAGTAGTCGGGCAGAGCACCGGGGAGCTGTTTTTT.

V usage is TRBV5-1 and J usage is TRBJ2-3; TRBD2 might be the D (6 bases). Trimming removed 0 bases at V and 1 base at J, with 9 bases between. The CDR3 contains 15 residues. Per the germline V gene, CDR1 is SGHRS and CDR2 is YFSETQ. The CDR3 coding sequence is TGCGCCAGCAGCTTGGAACTAGCAGGCACAGATACGCAGTATTTT. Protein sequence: CASSLELAGTDTQYF.

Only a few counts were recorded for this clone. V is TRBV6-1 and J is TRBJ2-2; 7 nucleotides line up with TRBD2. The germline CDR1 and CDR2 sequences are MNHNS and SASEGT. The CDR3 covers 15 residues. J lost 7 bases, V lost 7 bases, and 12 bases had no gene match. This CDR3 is CASKAPSGRDGELFF. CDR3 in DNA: TGTGCCAGCAAAGCCCCTAGCGGAAGAGACGGGGAGCTGTTTTTT.

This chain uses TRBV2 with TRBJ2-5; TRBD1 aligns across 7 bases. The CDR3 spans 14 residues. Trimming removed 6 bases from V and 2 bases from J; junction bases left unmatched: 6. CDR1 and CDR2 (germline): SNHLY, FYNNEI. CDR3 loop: CASSPDRSQETQYF. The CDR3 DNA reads TGTGCCAGCAGCCCGGACAGGTCGCAAGAGACCCAGTACTTC.

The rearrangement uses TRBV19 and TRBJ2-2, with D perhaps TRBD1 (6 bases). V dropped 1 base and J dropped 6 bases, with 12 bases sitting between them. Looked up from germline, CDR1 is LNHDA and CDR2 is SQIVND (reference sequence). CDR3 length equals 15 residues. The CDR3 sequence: CASSIVGARAGELFF. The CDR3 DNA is TGTGCCAGTAGTATAGTGGGGGCGCGGGCCGGGGAGCTGTTTTTT.

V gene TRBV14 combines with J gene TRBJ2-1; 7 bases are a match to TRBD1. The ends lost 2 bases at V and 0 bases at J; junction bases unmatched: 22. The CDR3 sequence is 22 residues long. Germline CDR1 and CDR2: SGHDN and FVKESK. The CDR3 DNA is TGTGCCAGCAGCCAACCCCTCGGCAAGGGGGCTTACGATGGGGACTCCTACAATGAGCAGTTCTTC. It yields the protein CASSQPLGKGAYDGDSYNEQFF.

CDR3 nucleotide sequence: TGTGCCAGCACCTCGGGGACAGGGGTCCACGAGCAGTACTTC. It yields the protein CASTSGTGVHEQYF. The chain recombines TRBV28 with TRBJ2-7, with 10 nucleotides matching TRBD1. With 7 bases clipped from V and 5 bases from J, the junction kept 8 bases outside the gene matches. The V gene's germline CDR1 is MDHEN and CDR2 SYDVKM. There are 14 residues in the CDR3.

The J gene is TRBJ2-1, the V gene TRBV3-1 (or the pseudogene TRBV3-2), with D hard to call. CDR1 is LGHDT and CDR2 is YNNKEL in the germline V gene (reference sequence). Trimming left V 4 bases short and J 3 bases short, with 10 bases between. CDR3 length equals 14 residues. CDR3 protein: CASSPFGDYNEQFF. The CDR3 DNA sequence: TGTGCCAGCAGCCCTTTTGGGGACTACAATGAGCAGTTCTTC.

The CDR3: CASSPPRGRGSNEQFF. The DNA for the CDR3 is TGTGCCAGCAGTCCACCCCGGGGCAGGGGGAGCAATGAGCAGTTCTTC. This chain uses TRBV7-2 with TRBJ2-1; TRBD1 agrees at 7 bases. Per the germline V gene, CDR1 is SGHTA and CDR2 is FQGNSA. CDR3 length equals 16 residues. The V and J ends lost 6 bases and 6 bases, in that order; junction bases with no gene match: 14.

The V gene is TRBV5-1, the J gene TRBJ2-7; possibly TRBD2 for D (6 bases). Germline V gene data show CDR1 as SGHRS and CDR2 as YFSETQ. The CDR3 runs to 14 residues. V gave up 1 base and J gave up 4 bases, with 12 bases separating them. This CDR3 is CASSLRPGGYEQYF. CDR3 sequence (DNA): TGCGCCAGCAGCTTGAGGCCAGGAGGGTACGAGCAGTACTTC.

The CDR3 sequence is CASGDWGQGSAKNIQYF. The CDR3 bases are TGTGCCAGCGGCGACTGGGGACAGGGAAGCGCCAAAAACATTCAGTACTTC. The rearrangement uses TRBV7-2 and TRBJ2-4; 9 nucleotides align to TRBD1. CDR3 length equals 17 residues. The ends lost 8 bases at V and 1 base at J; junction bases unmatched: 12. The germline gives CDR1 SGHTA, CDR2 FQGNSA.

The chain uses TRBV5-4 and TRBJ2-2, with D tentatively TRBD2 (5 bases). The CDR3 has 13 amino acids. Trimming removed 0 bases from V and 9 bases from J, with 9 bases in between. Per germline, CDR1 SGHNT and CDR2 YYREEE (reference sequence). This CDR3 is CASSLASGRELFF. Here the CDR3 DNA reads TGTGCCAGCAGCTTGGCCAGCGGCCGGGAGCTGTTTTTT.

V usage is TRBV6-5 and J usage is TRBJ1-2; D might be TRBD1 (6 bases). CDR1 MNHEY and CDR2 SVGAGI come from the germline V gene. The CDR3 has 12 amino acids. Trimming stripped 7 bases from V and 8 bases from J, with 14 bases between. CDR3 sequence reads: CASTKGGLGYTF. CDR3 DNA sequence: TGTGCCAGCACAAAAGGGGGGCTAGGCTACACCTTC.

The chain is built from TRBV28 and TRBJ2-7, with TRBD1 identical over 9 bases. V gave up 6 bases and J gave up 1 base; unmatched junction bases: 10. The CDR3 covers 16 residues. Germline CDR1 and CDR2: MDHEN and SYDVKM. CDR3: CASRLPPGQGSYEQYF. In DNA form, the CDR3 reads TGTGCCAGCAGATTACCACCGGGACAGGGTTCCTACGAGCAGTACTTC.

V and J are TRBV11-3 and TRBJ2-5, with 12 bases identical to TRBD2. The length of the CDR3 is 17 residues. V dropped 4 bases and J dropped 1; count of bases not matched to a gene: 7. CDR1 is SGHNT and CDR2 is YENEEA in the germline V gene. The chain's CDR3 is CASSSRTSGVSQETQYF. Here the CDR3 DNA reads TGTGCCAGCAGCTCGCGGACTAGCGGGGTTTCCCAAGAGACCCAGTACTTC.

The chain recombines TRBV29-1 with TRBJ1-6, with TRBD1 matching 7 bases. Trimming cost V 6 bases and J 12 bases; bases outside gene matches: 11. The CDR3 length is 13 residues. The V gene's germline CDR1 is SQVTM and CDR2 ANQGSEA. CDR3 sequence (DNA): TGCAGCGTATCCACCGGGACAGAAAAACCCCTCCACTTT. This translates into CSVSTGTEKPLHF.

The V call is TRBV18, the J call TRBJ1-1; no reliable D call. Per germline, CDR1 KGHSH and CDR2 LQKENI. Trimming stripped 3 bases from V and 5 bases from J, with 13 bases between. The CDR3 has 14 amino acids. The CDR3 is CASSPFSETTEAFF. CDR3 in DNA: TGTGCCAGCTCACCTTTCAGCGAAACAACTGAAGCTTTCTTT.

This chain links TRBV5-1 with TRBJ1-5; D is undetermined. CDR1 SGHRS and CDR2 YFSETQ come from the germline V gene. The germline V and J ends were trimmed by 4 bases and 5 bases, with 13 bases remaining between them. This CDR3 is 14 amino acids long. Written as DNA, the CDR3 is TGCGCCAGCAGCCCGGGAGATGGGGATCAGCCCCAGCATTTT. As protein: CASSPGDGDQPQHF.

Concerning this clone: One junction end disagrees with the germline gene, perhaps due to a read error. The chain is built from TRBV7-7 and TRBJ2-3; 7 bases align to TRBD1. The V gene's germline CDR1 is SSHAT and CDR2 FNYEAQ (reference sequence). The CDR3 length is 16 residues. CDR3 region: CASSPDVTGFTDTQYF. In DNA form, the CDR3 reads TGTGCTAGCAGCCCTGACGTGACAGGGTTCACAGATACGCAGTATTTT.

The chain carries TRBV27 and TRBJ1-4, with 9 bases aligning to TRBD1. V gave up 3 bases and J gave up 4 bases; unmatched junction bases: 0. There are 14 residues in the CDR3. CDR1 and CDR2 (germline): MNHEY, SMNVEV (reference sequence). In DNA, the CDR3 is TGTGCCAGCAGTTTGACAGGGGGTAATGAAAAACTGTTTTTT. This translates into CASSLTGGNEKLFF.

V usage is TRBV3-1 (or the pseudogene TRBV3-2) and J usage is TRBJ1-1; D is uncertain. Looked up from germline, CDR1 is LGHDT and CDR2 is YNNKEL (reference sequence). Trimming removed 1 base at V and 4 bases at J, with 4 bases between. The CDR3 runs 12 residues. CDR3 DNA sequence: TGTGCCAGCAGCCAAGTAGGCACTGAAGCTTTCTTT. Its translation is CASSQVGTEAFF.

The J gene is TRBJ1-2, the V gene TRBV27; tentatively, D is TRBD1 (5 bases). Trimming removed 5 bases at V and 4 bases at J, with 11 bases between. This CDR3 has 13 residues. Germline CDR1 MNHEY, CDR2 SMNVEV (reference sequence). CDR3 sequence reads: CASSDTGPYGYTF. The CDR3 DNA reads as TGTGCCAGCAGTGACACAGGACCCTATGGCTACACCTTC.

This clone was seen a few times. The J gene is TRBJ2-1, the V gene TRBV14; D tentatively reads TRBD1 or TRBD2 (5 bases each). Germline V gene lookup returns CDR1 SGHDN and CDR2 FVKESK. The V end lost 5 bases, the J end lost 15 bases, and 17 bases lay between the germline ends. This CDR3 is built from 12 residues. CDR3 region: CASSSDWGFWFF. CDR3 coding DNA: TGTGCCAGCAGCTCCGATTGGGGGTTTTGGTTCTTC.

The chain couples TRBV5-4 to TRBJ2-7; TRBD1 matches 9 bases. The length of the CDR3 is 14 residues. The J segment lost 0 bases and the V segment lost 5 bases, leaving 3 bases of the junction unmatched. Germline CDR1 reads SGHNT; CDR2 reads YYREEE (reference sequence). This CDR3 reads CASRRQGVSYEQYF. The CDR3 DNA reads TGTGCCAGCAGACGACAGGGGGTCTCCTACGAGCAGTACTTC.

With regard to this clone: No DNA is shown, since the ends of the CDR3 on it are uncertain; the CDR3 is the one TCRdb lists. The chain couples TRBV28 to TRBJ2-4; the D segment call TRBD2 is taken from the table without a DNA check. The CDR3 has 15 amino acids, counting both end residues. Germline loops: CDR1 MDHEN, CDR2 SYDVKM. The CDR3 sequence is CASSSSGLAKNIQYF.

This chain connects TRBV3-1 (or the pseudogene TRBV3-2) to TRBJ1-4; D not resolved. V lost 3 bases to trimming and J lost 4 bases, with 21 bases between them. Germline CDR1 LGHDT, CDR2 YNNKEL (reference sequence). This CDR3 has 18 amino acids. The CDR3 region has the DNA TGTGCCAGCAGCCAGGTCTACAGCCATCTCGACATTAATGAAAAACTGTTTTTT. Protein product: CASSQVYSHLDINEKLFF.

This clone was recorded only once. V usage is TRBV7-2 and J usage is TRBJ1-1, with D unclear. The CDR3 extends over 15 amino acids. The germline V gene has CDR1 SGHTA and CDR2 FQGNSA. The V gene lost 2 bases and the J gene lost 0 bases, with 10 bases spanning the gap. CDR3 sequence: CASSLLIGMNTEAFF. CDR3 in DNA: TGTGCCAGCAGCTTATTAATAGGCATGAACACTGAAGCTTTCTTT.